These 17 T cell receptor beta chains came from one sample sequenced in a study of T cell responses to AZD1222 COVID-19 vaccine. Clones were sequenced by immunoSEQ multiplex PCR, and TCRdb holds only the in-frame ones, with some missing. The sample has about 69,000 clones, approximately 87% seen once; the top ten hold around a quarter. The specimen comprised peripheral blood, sampled 28 days after the second AZD1222 dose. These receptors were collected from an adult who received the AZD1222 COVID-19 vaccine.

J is TRBJ2-2 and V is TRBV5-1, with unresolved D. Trimming shortened V by 4 bases and J by 1 base, and 8 bases separated the two germline ends. CDR1 and CDR2 from the germline V gene are SGHRS and YFSETQ. CDR3 length: 14 residues. The CDR3 DNA is TGCGCCAGCAGCCCCATTGAGAACACCGGGGAGCTGTTTTTT. It is translated as CASSPIENTGELFF. Looking up the rest from reference TRBV5-1 and TRBJ2-2 gives the full variable domain: KAGVTQTPRYLIKTRGQQVTLSCSPISGHRSVSWYQQTPGQGLQFLFEYFSETQRNKGNFPGRFSGRQFSNSRSEMNVSTLELGDSALYLCASSPIENTGELFFGEGSRLTVL.

The rearrangement links TRBV5-4 to TRBJ1-1; 7 nucleotides agree with TRBD1. CDR1 and CDR2 (germline): SGHNT, YYREEE (reference sequence). Unmatched junction bases numbered 4, after V lost 4 bases and J lost 1 base. CDR3 length equals 14 residues. In DNA form, the CDR3 reads TGTGCCAGCAGCCCGAGGACAGGGAACACTGAAGCTTTCTTT. Translated: CASSPRTGNTEAFF.

J is TRBJ1-1 and V is TRBV7-9, with D possibly TRBD1 on 5 matching bases. The germline gives CDR1 SEHNR, CDR2 FQNEAQ (reference sequence). The V and J ends lost 5 bases and 1 base respectively, with 17 bases between them. The CDR3 loop spans 16 amino acids. In DNA, the CDR3 is TGTGCCAGCAGCATCTACTCCCAGCAGGGGAACACTGAAGCTTTCTTT. As protein: CASSIYSQQGNTEAFF.

V usage is TRBV19 and J usage is TRBJ2-7; 8 nucleotides align to TRBD1. This CDR3 has 13 residues. The germline CDR1 and CDR2 sequences are LNHDA and SQIVND (reference sequence). The junction had 4 bases not matched to a gene; V was cut back by 5 bases and J by 4 bases. The CDR3 bases are TGTGCCAGTAGTCTCGACAGGGGTTACGAGCAGTACTTC. It translates to CASSLDRGYEQYF.

The chain has TRBV2 and TRBJ2-3; D call uncertain. Trimming removed 3 bases from V and 2 bases from J, with 15 bases in between. From germline, CDR1 is SNHLY and CDR2 FYNNEI. There are 16 residues in the CDR3. CDR3 protein: CASSDGARRYTDTQYF. In DNA form, the CDR3 reads TGTGCCAGCAGTGACGGCGCCCGCCGTTACACAGATACGCAGTATTTT.

This chain joins TRBV25-1 and TRBJ2-3; the D is unclear. Per germline, CDR1 MGHDK and CDR2 SYGVNS. The CDR3 is 16 residues long. Trimming pared 0 bases from V and 2 bases from J, leaving 12 bases between. The CDR3 loop is CASSEYMGGATDTQYF. DNA of the CDR3: TGTGCCAGCAGTGAATACATGGGCGGCGCCACAGATACGCAGTATTTT.

This chain joins TRBV7-9 and TRBJ2-7; D not resolved. In germline, CDR1 is SEHNR, CDR2 FQNEAQ (reference sequence). Deletions cut 3 bases from V and 2 bases from J, with 11 bases between. This CDR3 spans 14 amino acids. CDR3 nucleotide sequence: TGTGCCAGCAGCTTTGGGCTCCGAACCTACGAGCAGTACTTC. Translation gives CASSFGLRTYEQYF. Filled out from reference TRBV7-9 and TRBJ2-7, the complete variable domain reads DTGVSQNPRHKITKRGQNVTFRCDPISEHNRLYWYRQTLGQGPEFLTYFQNEAQLEKSRLLSDRFSAERPKGSFSTLEIQRTEQGDSAMYLCASSFGLRTYEQYFGPGTRLTVT.

The chain recombines TRBV5-4 with TRBJ2-5; no definite D call. CDR3 length: 14 residues. Per the germline V gene, CDR1 is SGHNT and CDR2 is YYREEE (reference sequence). The V end was cut by 5 bases, the J end by 4 bases, with 15 bases between. For the CDR3, the DNA is TGTGCCAGCAGATCCCCCGGTGGGCCAGAGACCCAGTACTTC. Residues: CASRSPGGPETQYF.

This rearrangement joins TRBV11-2 to TRBJ2-3, with 7 positions matching TRBD2. Germline CDR1 is SGHAT and CDR2 is FQNNGV. V gave up 5 bases and J gave up 4 bases; unmatched junction bases: 15. This CDR3 contains 17 residues. DNA of the CDR3: TGTGCCAGCAGCCCTTCCTCACTAGCGCCACGGGCAGATACGCAGTATTTT. Translated, it gives CASSPSSLAPRADTQYF.

This clone was seen only a few times. The gene calls are TRBV7-2 and TRBJ1-2; D is uncertain. Germline assignment: CDR1 SGHTA and CDR2 FQGNSA. This CDR3 has 11 residues. Trimming shortened V by 5 bases and J by 8 bases, and 9 bases separated the two germline ends. The CDR3 loop is CASSQNGGYTF. The CDR3 nucleotides are TGTGCCAGCAGCCAGAACGGGGGCTACACCTTC. Combining the CDR3 with reference TRBV7-2 and TRBJ1-2 gives the whole variable domain GAGVSQSPSNKVTEKGKDVELRCDPISGHTALYWYRQSLGQGLEFLIYFQGNSAPDKSGLPSDRFSAERTGGSVSTLTIQRTQQEDSAVYLCASSQNGGYTFGSGTRLTVV.

The chain has TRBV19 and TRBJ2-7; 13 nucleotides agree with TRBD2. The J segment lost 4 bases and the V segment lost 6 bases, leaving 0 bases of the junction unmatched. The CDR3 spans 13 residues. Germline V gene sequence: CDR1 LNHDA, CDR2 SQIVND (reference sequence). The CDR3 sequence is CASRTSGRYEQYF. The DNA of the CDR3 is TGTGCCAGTAGGACTAGCGGGAGGTACGAGCAGTACTTC.

The V and J genes are TRBV19 and TRBJ1-2; D possibly corresponds to TRBD1 (5 bases). The germline V and J ends were trimmed by 3 bases and 4 bases, with 12 bases remaining between them. The V gene's germline CDR1 is LNHDA and CDR2 SQIVND (reference sequence). The CDR3 consists of 14 residues. The DNA of the CDR3 is TGTGCCAGTAGTATCGGTCGGGGGGTCTATGGCTACACCTTC. Protein: CASSIGRGVYGYTF.

Here the CDR3 DNA reads TGTGCCAGCAGCTTGGAGCTAGCGGGGGATGAGCAGTTCTTC. Translated, it gives CASSLELAGDEQFF. The chain is built from TRBV5-4 and TRBJ2-1; 10 nucleotides align to TRBD2. The CDR3 loop spans 14 amino acids. V gave up 0 bases and J gave up 8 bases; unmatched junction bases: 2. The germline V gene has CDR1 SGHNT and CDR2 YYREEE (reference sequence).

J is TRBJ1-3 and V is TRBV30; no definite D call. V was trimmed by 4 bases and J by 1 base, leaving 8 bases between them. CDR1 and CDR2 from the germline V gene are GTSNPN and SVGIG (reference sequence). The CDR3 loop spans 13 amino acids. The chain's CDR3 is CAWNPASGNTIYF. The CDR3 nucleotides are TGTGCCTGGAACCCGGCTTCTGGAAACACCATATATTTT.

This sequence joins TRBV19 and TRBJ1-1; the D is unclear. This CDR3 is built from 15 residues. CDR1 is LNHDA, CDR2 SQIVND, per germline (reference sequence). The ends were cut back, 6 bases at V and 1 base at J, with 15 bases in the middle. CDR3 in amino acids: CASSAERTENTEAFF. CDR3 DNA: TGTGCCAGTAGCGCCGAGAGGACGGAGAACACTGAAGCTTTCTTT.

The CDR3 is CASSKDRRTDTQYF. The DNA for the CDR3 is TGTGCCAGCAGTAAGGACAGGCGCACAGATACGCAGTATTTT. The chain has TRBV6-5 and TRBJ2-3, with 7 bases aligning to TRBD1. This CDR3 is 14 amino acids long. After removal of 5 bases from V and 1 base from J, the junction contained 3 bases not matched to a gene. Germline values: CDR1 MNHEY, CDR2 SVGAGI.

This clone was seen a single time. This chain links TRBV9 with TRBJ2-3; TRBD1 matches at 8 bases. CDR3 length: 15 amino acids. Trimming at V came to 1 base and at J to 5 bases, leaving 6 bases not matched to a gene. Germline loops: CDR1 SGDLS, CDR2 YYNGEE. The CDR3 DNA sequence: TGTGCCAGCAGCGTACTGGACAGGGTGGAAGATACGCAGTATTTT. Translation gives CASSVLDRVEDTQYF.